This entry lists 21 T cell receptor beta chains sequenced from one sample in a study of response to subunit inactivated influenza vaccine. TCRdb passed the RT-PCR reads through MiXCR, listing each CDR3 protein once. The sample yields 600,000 to 700,000 distinct CDR3 sequences, 12% to 15% seen once. The sequencing here drew on PBMCs from blood, taken 14 days before vaccination. Receptors originate from a man aged 50-59 years who received an inactivated influenza vaccine.

The chain links TRBV12-3 or TRBV12-4 to TRBJ2-7; D unresolved. This CDR3 is 12 amino acids long. Deletions cut 2 bases from V and 9 bases from J, with 11 bases between. CDR3 bases: TGTGCCAGCAGTTTACCCGGCGGCGGGCAGTACTTC. It encodes CASSLPGGGQYF.

The chain has TRBV7-2 and TRBJ1-6; 10 bases line up with TRBD1. Per germline, CDR1 SGHTA and CDR2 FQGNSA. The CDR3 is made up of 16 amino acids. J was trimmed by 5 bases and V by 2 bases; bases with no gene match: 3. CDR3 sequence: CASSLKGQGNNSPLHF. CDR3 coding DNA: TGTGCCAGCAGCTTAAAGGGACAGGGGAATAATTCACCCCTCCACTTT. Full variable domain (rest looked up from reference TRBV7-2 and TRBJ1-6): GAGVSQSPSNKVTEKGKDVELRCDPISGHTALYWYRQSLGQGLEFLIYFQGNSAPDKSGLPSDRFSAERTGGSVSTLTIQRTQQEDSAVYLCASSLKGQGNNSPLHFGNGTRLTVT.

This clonotype was seen more than once but under ten times. This sequence joins TRBV5-1 and TRBJ2-5; 13 nucleotides agree with TRBD2. Per the germline V gene, CDR1 is SGHRS and CDR2 is YFSETQ. The trim removed 4 bases at V and 1 base at J, leaving 4 bases unmatched. The CDR3 has 16 residues. The DNA for the CDR3 is TGCGCCAGCAGCCGACTAGCGGGAGGCCTCCAAGAGACCCAGTACTTC. It is translated as CASSRLAGGLQETQYF. Full variable domain (remainder filled in from reference TRBV5-1 and TRBJ2-5): KAGVTQTPRYLIKTRGQQVTLSCSPISGHRSVSWYQQTPGQGLQFLFEYFSETQRNKGNFPGRFSGRQFSNSRSEMNVSTLELGDSALYLCASSRLAGGLQETQYFGPGTRLLVL.

This clonotype was seen more than once but under ten times. V is TRBV20-1 and J is TRBJ2-7; the D gene is possibly TRBD1 (6 bases). The CDR3 is made up of 14 amino acids. Trimming pared 4 bases from V and 0 bases from J, leaving 13 bases between. In germline, CDR1 is DFQATT, CDR2 SNEGSKA (reference sequence). The CDR3, as DNA: TGCAGTGCTAACCGGGACACCAGCTCCTACGAGCAGTACTTC. Amino acids: CSANRDTSSYEQYF.

Here the CDR3 reads CASSLTGQGLYEQYF. CDR3 DNA: TGCGCCAGCAGCTTGACCGGACAGGGATTGTACGAGCAGTACTTC. J is TRBJ2-7 and V is TRBV5-1; 8 bases are a match to TRBD1. The CDR3 has 15 residues. The germline gives CDR1 SGHRS, CDR2 YFSETQ. V lost 1 base, J lost 4 bases, and 7 bases stayed unmatched.

This clonotype has a handful of counts. The V gene is TRBV15, the J gene TRBJ2-2, with 7 bases lining up with TRBD1. Per germline, CDR1 LNHNV and CDR2 YYDKDF (reference sequence). CDR3 length: 15 residues. With V trimmed by 4 bases and J by 5 bases, 7 bases remained unmatched. CDR3: CATSNDRVRTGELFF. The CDR3 DNA follows: TGTGCCACCAGCAACGACAGGGTGCGGACCGGGGAGCTGTTTTTT.

The sample holds a few counts of this clonotype. The rearrangement links TRBV6-5 to TRBJ2-7; no firm D call. In germline, CDR1 is MNHEY, CDR2 SVGAGI. The germline V and J ends were trimmed by 6 bases and 6 bases, with 9 bases remaining between them. The CDR3 length is 11 residues. CDR3 loop: CASRDGPEQYF. CDR3 DNA sequence: TGTGCCAGCAGAGATGGGCCCGAGCAGTACTTC.

The chain is built from TRBV30 and TRBJ2-3, with TRBD1 matching 8 bases. Per germline, CDR1 GTSNPN and CDR2 SVGIG (reference sequence). Trimming cost V 4 bases and J 0 bases; bases outside gene matches: 3. The CDR3 spans 14 residues. The CDR3 sequence is CAWTWDRSTDTQYF. Here the CDR3 DNA reads TGTGCCTGGACCTGGGACAGGAGCACAGATACGCAGTATTTT.

The chain couples TRBV27 to TRBJ2-5, with 11 bases matching TRBD2. Germline lookup yields CDR1 MNHEY and CDR2 SMNVEV (reference sequence). Unmatched junction bases numbered 15, after V lost 4 bases and J lost 5 bases. This CDR3 is 18 amino acids long. Here the CDR3 reads CASSSPRLAGRFQETQYF. CDR3 nucleotides: TGTGCCAGCAGTTCTCCCCGACTAGCGGGGCGGTTCCAGGAGACCCAGTACTTC.

J is TRBJ2-3 and V is TRBV24-1, with D tentatively TRBD1 or TRBD2 (5 bases each). V lost 7 bases and J 6 bases, leaving 16 bases between the germline ends. Germline CDR1 is KGHDR and CDR2 is SFDVKD. The CDR3 runs 14 residues. CDR3 region: CATSGTGGSDTQYF. The CDR3 region has the DNA TGTGCCACCAGCGGGACCGGCGGTTCGGATACGCAGTATTTT.

This clonotype was seen a few times. The chain is built from TRBV7-2 and TRBJ2-7; no reliable D call. CDR1 is SGHTA and CDR2 is FQGNSA in the germline V gene. Trimming pared 0 bases from V and 2 bases from J, leaving 14 bases between. The CDR3 is 16 amino acids. The CDR3 DNA is TGTGCCAGCAGCTTAGCAAGGGAACCTGCACCCTACGAGCAGTACTTC. Encoded protein: CASSLAREPAPYEQYF.

This clonotype was counted only a few times. The chain is built from TRBV4-2 and TRBJ2-1; D ambiguous. The V end lost 0 bases, the J end lost 9 bases, and 9 bases lay between the germline ends. The germline V gene has CDR1 LGHNA and CDR2 YNFKEQ. CDR3 length: 13 amino acids. The CDR3 loop reads CASSQDLWGEQFF. The CDR3 region has the DNA TGTGCCAGCAGCCAAGATTTGTGGGGTGAGCAGTTCTTC.

This clonotype was detected only a few times. The chain has TRBV5-1 and TRBJ2-1, with 12 bases that match TRBD2. The junction had 3 bases not matched to a gene; V was cut back by 0 bases and J by 2 bases. Germline V gives CDR1 SGHRS, CDR2 YFSETQ. This CDR3 has 17 amino acids. The CDR3 coding sequence is TGCGCCAGCAGCTTGGAAAGGACTAGCGGGACCTACAATGAGCAGTTCTTC. This encodes CASSLERTSGTYNEQFF.

J is TRBJ2-7 and V is TRBV6-5, with TRBD2 matching 9 bases. The CDR3 is 12 amino acids. The V segment lost 5 bases and the J segment 9 bases; nucleotides outside the gene matches: 5. Germline CDR1 and CDR2: MNHEY and SVGAGI. The CDR3 region is CASSRGGGVQYF. CDR3 in DNA: TGTGCCAGCAGTCGCGGGGGGGGCGTGCAGTACTTC.

In this sample, this clonotype turned up a few times. The rearrangement joins TRBV10-1 to TRBJ2-7; no clear D. This CDR3 contains 12 residues. Trimming stripped 3 bases from V and 3 bases from J, with 6 bases between. Germline CDR1 is WNHNN and CDR2 is SYGVQD (reference sequence). In DNA form, the CDR3 reads TGCGCCAGCAGTGAAGGTGACTACGAGCAGTACTTC. Amino acids: CASSEGDYEQYF.

The chain combines TRBV11-2 with TRBJ2-7; perhaps D is TRBD1 or TRBD2 (7 bases each). The CDR3 spans 14 residues. Looked up from germline, CDR1 is SGHAT and CDR2 is FQNNGV. Deletions cut 4 bases from V and 5 bases from J, with 15 bases between. CDR3 residues: CASSSLRGGHEQYF. CDR3 DNA: TGTGCCAGCAGCTCCCTCAGGGGGGGCCACGAGCAGTACTTC. Based on the CDR3 plus reference TRBV11-2 and TRBJ2-7, the full variable domain is EAGVAQSPRYKIIEKRQSVAFWCNPISGHATLYWYQQILGQGPKLLIQFQNNGVVDDSQLPKDRFSAERLKGVDSTLKIQPAKLEDSAVYLCASSSLRGGHEQYFGPGTRLTVT.

This clonotype was counted between two and nine times. The chain recombines TRBV21-1 with TRBJ2-7; the table's D call, TRBD1, was not checked against the DNA. TRBV21-1 corresponds to a pseudogene. The CDR3 length is 16 residues. The CDR3 sequence is CASSTRTGTLPYEQYF. For the CDR3, the DNA is TGTGCCAGCAGCACTCGAACCGGGACATTACCCTACGAGCAGTACTTC.

The table lists this clonotype with a few counts. The rearrangement joins TRBV20-1 to TRBJ2-1; possible D gene TRBD2, 6 bases. The CDR3 is 16 residues long. V shed 6 bases and J shed 2 bases, with 20 bases lying between them. Germline-derived CDR1 and CDR2 are DFQATT and SNEGSKA (reference sequence). CDR3 amino acids: CSARVLGGRTYNEQFF. The DNA of the CDR3 is TGCAGTGCGAGGGTTCTTGGTGGGAGGACCTACAATGAGCAGTTCTTC.

This clonotype showed up many times. V is TRBV20-1 and J is TRBJ2-5, with 9 bases fitting TRBD2. J was trimmed by 6 bases and V by 1 base; bases with no gene match: 9. CDR1 is DFQATT, CDR2 SNEGSKA, per germline (reference sequence). This CDR3 has 15 amino acids. CDR3 sequence reads: CSARGAGGPVKTQYF. DNA for the CDR3: TGCAGTGCTAGAGGTGCGGGAGGGCCGGTGAAGACCCAGTACTTC.

V and J are TRBV5-5 and TRBJ1-6, with D uncertain. Trimming took 0 bases from V and 11 from J, leaving 12 bases between them. CDR3 length equals 14 residues. Germline V gene data show CDR1 as SGHKS and CDR2 as YYEKEE (reference sequence). This chain's CDR3 is CASSLGRYTPPLHF. The DNA for the CDR3 is TGTGCCAGCAGCTTGGGCAGGTACACACCACCCCTCCACTTT.

A few counts support this clonotype. The chain links TRBV29-1 to TRBJ1-1; D perhaps matches TRBD1 (6 bases). The germline CDR1 and CDR2 sequences are SQVTM and ANQGSEA. With 6 bases removed from V and 5 bases from J, the gap between germline ends came to 16 bases. There are 13 residues in the CDR3. CDR3 protein: CSVTQGRRTEAFF. DNA for the CDR3: TGCAGCGTCACACAGGGTCGTAGGACTGAAGCTTTCTTT. Full variable domain (outside the CDR3, taken from reference TRBV29-1 and TRBJ1-1): SAVISQKPSRDICQRGTSLTIQCQVDSQVTMMFWYRQQPGQSLTLIATANQGSEATYESGFVIDKFPISRPNLTFSTLTVSNMSPEDSSIYLCSVTQGRRTEAFFGQGTRLTVV.